Sequencing of this TCR beta chain was carried out in a study of T cell changes during pregnancy in multiple sclerosis. Assay: immunoSEQ multiplex PCR; the TCRdb copy retains only in-frame clones and omits some. The sample has fewer than 20,000 clones; about nine tenths are singletons. This CDR3 is 13 amino acids long. CDR1 is SEHNR and CDR2 is FQNEAQ in the germline V gene (reference sequence). The V gene lost 3 bases and the J gene lost 6 bases, with 11 bases spanning the gap. This clone has just a few counts. The specimen was CD8+ T cells from peripheral blood mononuclear cells, collected in the second trimester of pregnancy. The chain carries TRBV7-9 and TRBJ1-2; D might be TRBD1 (5 bases). This sequence was found in a female donor in good health, enrolled as a control in a pregnancy study. In DNA form, the CDR3 reads TGTGCCAGCAGCTTCCTACAGGACGATGGCTACACCTTC. Translated, it gives CASSFLQDDGYTF.